This is a list of T cell receptor beta chains from one sample in a study of blood T cell repertoires in COVID-19. Sequenced by immunoSEQ multiplex PCR; TCRdb stores in-frame clones only, minus some. The table records roughly 53,000 clones, about 85% of them present only once. The sample comprised peripheral blood. The source of these receptors is a human donor in a cohort sampled during active COVID-19. Both conserved end residues are part of each CDR3. A D gene is named only where the DNA matches it firmly. Rows give clone size only sometimes, using once, few, many, or a class for an expanded clone.

len,j_gene,abundance,v_gene,d_gene,CDR3aa,CDR3nt
17,TRBJ2-1,-,TRBV4-2,TRBD1,CASSHSPGQGGYNEQFF,TGTGCCAGCAGCCATTCGCCGGGACAGGGGGGATACAATGAGCAGTTCTTC
17,TRBJ1-1,-,TRBV27,TRBD1,CASSLWPPGQGNTEAFF,TGTGCCAGCAGTTTATGGCCCCCGGGACAGGGGAACACTGAAGCTTTCTTT
17,TRBJ1-5,-,TRBV6-2/TRBV6-3,-,CASSYGPGLGSNQPQHF,TGTGCCAGCAGTTACGGTCCGGGTCTCGGGAGCAATCAGCCCCAGCATTTT
16,TRBJ1-2,once,TRBV30,-,CAWSKQGLIANYGYTF,TGTGCCTGGAGTAAACAGGGTTTGATCGCTAACTATGGCTACACCTTC
13,TRBJ2-7,-,TRBV30,TRBD2,CAWSVLAGTEQYF,TGTGCCTGGAGTGTGTTAGCGGGAACCGAGCAGTACTTC
14,TRBJ2-7,-,TRBV6-2/TRBV6-3,-,CASSLASRVYEQYF,TGTGCCAGCAGTCTTGCCTCCCGGGTCTACGAGCAGTACTTC
12,TRBJ2-1,-,TRBV11-3,-,CASSNQRDEQFF,TGTGCCAGCAGCAACCAGCGAGATGAGCAGTTCTTC
13,TRBJ1-5,-,TRBV7-9,TRBD1,CASSRQGWQPQHF,TGTGCCAGCAGTAGACAGGGTTGGCAGCCCCAGCATTTT
14,TRBJ1-4,-,TRBV28,TRBD1,CASSIRDRNEKLFF,TGTGCCAGCAGTATCCGGGACAGAAATGAAAAACTGTTTTTT
13,TRBJ1-1,once,TRBV7-2,-,CASSLGGPTEAFF,TGTGCCAGCAGCTTAGGGGGCCCCACTGAAGCTTTCTTT
15,TRBJ2-7,-,TRBV6-1,TRBD1,CASSDPGQGAYEQYF,TGTGCCAGCAGTGATCCGGGACAGGGGGCATACGAGCAGTACTTC
15,TRBJ2-7,-,TRBV4-1,TRBD2,CASSQPGLAGEEQYF,TGCGCCAGCAGCCAACCGGGACTAGCGGGAGAAGAGCAGTACTTC
14,TRBJ2-1,few,TRBV11-2,-,CASSLVGLSNEQFF,TGTGCCAGCAGCTTAGTGGGACTCTCCAATGAGCAGTTCTTC
13,TRBJ1-5,-,TRBV19,-,CASSAAYSLPQHF,TGTGCCAGTAGTGCCGCGTACAGTCTCCCCCAGCATTTT
13,TRBJ2-5,-,TRBV18,-,CASSPRTTETQYF,TGTGCCAGCTCACCCCGGACTACGGAGACCCAGTACTTC
15,TRBJ1-1,-,TRBV5-1,-,CASSLRVSGNTEAFF,TGCGCCAGCAGCTTGCGGGTTTCGGGGAACACTGAAGCTTTCTTT
13,TRBJ1-5,-,TRBV30,-,CAWSSKGEGPQHF,TGTGCCTGGAGTTCGAAGGGGGAGGGGCCCCAGCATTTT
15,TRBJ2-1,-,TRBV6-2/TRBV6-3,TRBD2,CASSYSAGVVGEQFF,TGTGCCAGCAGTTACTCAGCGGGAGTGGTGGGTGAGCAGTTCTTC
14,TRBJ1-6,-,TRBV11-2,-,CASSLEHLVSPLHF,TGTGCCAGCAGCTTAGAACACCTCGTCTCACCCCTCCACTTT
15,TRBJ2-3,-,TRBV19,TRBD1,CASSPGQGAVDTQYF,TGTGCCAGTAGTCCCGGACAGGGGGCGGTAGATACGCAGTATTTT
14,TRBJ1-2,once,TRBV19,-,CASSIPPEGYGYTF,TGTGCCAGTAGTATCCCCCCTGAGGGCTATGGCTACACCTTC
16,TRBJ2-3,-,TRBV7-3,TRBD2,CASSLRLAGGTDTQYF,TGTGCCAGCAGCTTACGGCTAGCGGGGGGCACAGATACGCAGTATTTT
13,TRBJ2-2,-,TRBV6-5,-,CASIQGWAGELFF,TGTGCCAGCATCCAGGGATGGGCCGGGGAGCTGTTTTTT
17,TRBJ1-6,-,TRBV3-1/TRBV3-2,-,CASSQGQTRSYNSPLHF,TGTGCCAGCAGCCAAGGACAGACTCGCTCCTATAATTCACCCCTCCACTTT
16,TRBJ2-5,-,TRBV6-2/TRBV6-3,TRBD1,CASSYGMLQGRQTQYF,TGTGCCAGCAGTTATGGGATGTTACAGGGGCGACAGACCCAGTACTTC
14,TRBJ1-4,-,TRBV19,-,CASSVTATNEKLFF,TGTGCCAGTAGTGTGACAGCAACTAATGAAAAACTGTTTTTT
14,TRBJ1-1,-,TRBV18,-,CASSPYRDNTEAFF,TGTGCCAGCTCACCATACAGGGATAACACTGAAGCTTTCTTT
13,TRBJ1-4,medium-sized,TRBV3-1/TRBV3-2,-,CASSQASSKKLFF,TGTGCCAGCAGCCAAGCGAGTTCGAAAAAACTGTTTTTT
13,TRBJ1-1,few,TRBV7-2,-,CASSLAGPTEAFF,TGTGCCAGCAGCTTGGCAGGTCCCACTGAAGCTTTCTTT
16,TRBJ2-7,-,TRBV28,-,CASSFAAATTIYEQYF,TGTGCCAGCAGTTTCGCCGCGGCCACAACGATCTACGAGCAGTACTTC
15,TRBJ1-5,-,TRBV30,-,CAWSVGLDSNQPQHF,TGTGCCTGGAGTGTAGGACTGGATAGCAATCAGCCCCAGCATTTT
14,TRBJ1-2,-,TRBV7-8,TRBD1,CASSLGDRAYGYTF,TGTGCCAGCAGCTTGGGGGACAGGGCCTATGGCTACACCTTC
13,TRBJ2-2,-,TRBV7-9,-,CASSPGGTGELFF,TGTGCCAGCAGCCCCGGCGGGACCGGGGAGCTGTTTTTT
15,TRBJ2-1,-,TRBV6-2/TRBV6-3,-,CASSYNLASYNEQFF,TGTGCCAGCAGTTACAATCTAGCGTCCTACAATGAGCAGTTCTTC
13,TRBJ1-1,few,TRBV2,TRBD1,CASRGQRDTEAFF,TGTGCCAGCCGGGGACAGCGGGACACTGAAGCTTTCTTT
14,TRBJ2-7,-,TRBV28,TRBD2,CASRGSGSSYEQYF,TGTGCCTCACGGGGAAGCGGGAGCTCCTACGAGCAGTACTTC
16,TRBJ1-5,-,TRBV27,TRBD1,CASSPYRTGRNQPQHF,TGTGCCAGCAGTCCCTATCGGACAGGGAGAAATCAGCCCCAGCATTTT
18,TRBJ2-5,-,TRBV3-1/TRBV3-2,-,CASSQEGGAAGRQETQYF,TGTGCCAGCAGCCAAGAAGGGGGGGCAGCGGGACGCCAAGAGACCCAGTACTTC
15,TRBJ2-3,-,TRBV24-1,TRBD1,CATSEQGGGTDTQYF,TGTGCCACCAGTGAACAGGGGGGAGGCACAGATACGCAGTATTTT
11,TRBJ2-1,-,TRBV5-5,-,CASSWGVEQFF,TGTGCCAGCAGCTGGGGGGTTGAGCAGTTCTTC
15,TRBJ1-4,-,TRBV7-2,-,CASSLMAGGVEKLFF,TGTGCCAGCAGCTTAATGGCTGGAGGGGTAGAAAAACTGTTTTTT